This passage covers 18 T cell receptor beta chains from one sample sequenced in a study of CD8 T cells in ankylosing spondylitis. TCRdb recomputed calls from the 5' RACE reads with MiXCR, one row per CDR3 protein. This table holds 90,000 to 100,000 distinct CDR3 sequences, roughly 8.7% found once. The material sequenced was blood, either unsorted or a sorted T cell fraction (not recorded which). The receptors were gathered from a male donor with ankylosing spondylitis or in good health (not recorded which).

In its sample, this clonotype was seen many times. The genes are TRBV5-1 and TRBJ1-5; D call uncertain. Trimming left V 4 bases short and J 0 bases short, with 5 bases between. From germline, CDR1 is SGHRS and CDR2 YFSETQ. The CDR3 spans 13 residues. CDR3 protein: CASSTDSNQPQHF. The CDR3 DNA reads TGCGCCAGCAGCACGGATAGCAATCAGCCCCAGCATTTT.

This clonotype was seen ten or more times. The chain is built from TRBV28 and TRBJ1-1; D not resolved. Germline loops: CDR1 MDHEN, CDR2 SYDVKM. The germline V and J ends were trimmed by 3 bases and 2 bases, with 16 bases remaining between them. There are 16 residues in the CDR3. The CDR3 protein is CASSLPFTRTNTEAFF. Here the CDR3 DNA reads TGTGCCAGCAGTTTGCCCTTTACACGGACCAACACTGAAGCTTTCTTT. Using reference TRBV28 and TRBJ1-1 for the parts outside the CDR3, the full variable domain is DVKVTQSSRYLVKRTGEKVFLECVQDMDHENMFWYRQDPGLGLRLIYFSYDVKMKEKGDIPEGYSVSREKKERFSLILESASTNQTSMYLCASSLPFTRTNTEAFFGQGTRLTVV.

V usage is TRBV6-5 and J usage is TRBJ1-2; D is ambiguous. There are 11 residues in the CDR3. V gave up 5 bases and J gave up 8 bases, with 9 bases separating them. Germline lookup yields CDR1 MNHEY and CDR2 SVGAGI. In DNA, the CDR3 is TGTGCCAGCAGTAGCCGGGAGGGCTACACCTTC. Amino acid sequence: CASSSREGYTF.

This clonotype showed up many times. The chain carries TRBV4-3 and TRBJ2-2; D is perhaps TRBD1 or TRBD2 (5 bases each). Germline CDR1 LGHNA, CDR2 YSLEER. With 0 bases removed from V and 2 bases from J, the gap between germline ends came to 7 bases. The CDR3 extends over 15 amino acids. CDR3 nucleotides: TGCGCCAGCAGCCAAGAACGGGACAACACCGGGGAGCTGTTTTTT. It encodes CASSQERDNTGELFF.

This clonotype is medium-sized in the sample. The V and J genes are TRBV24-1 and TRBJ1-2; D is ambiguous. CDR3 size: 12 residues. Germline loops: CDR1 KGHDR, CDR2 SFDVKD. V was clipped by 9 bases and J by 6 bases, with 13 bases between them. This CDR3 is CATGWTRNGYTF. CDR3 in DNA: TGTGCCACCGGATGGACGAGGAATGGCTACACCTTC.

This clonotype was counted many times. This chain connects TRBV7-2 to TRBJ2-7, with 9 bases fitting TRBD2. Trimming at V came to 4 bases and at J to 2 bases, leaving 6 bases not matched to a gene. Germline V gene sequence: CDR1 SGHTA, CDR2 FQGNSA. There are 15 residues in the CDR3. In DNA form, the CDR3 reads TGTGCCAGCAGCTCTCTCGCGGGGGGGACCTACGAGCAGTACTTC. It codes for CASSSLAGGTYEQYF.

CDR3 residues: CASPLGEKDPITGELFF. The CDR3 DNA is TGTGCCAGCCCCTTAGGAGAAAAGGACCCCATCACCGGGGAGCTGTTTTTT. The V gene is TRBV6-2 or TRBV6-3, the J gene TRBJ2-2; unclear D gene. The CDR3 length is 17 residues. The V end lost 8 bases, the J end lost 4 bases, and 23 bases lay between the germline ends. Germline-derived CDR1 and CDR2 are MNHEY and SVGEGT.

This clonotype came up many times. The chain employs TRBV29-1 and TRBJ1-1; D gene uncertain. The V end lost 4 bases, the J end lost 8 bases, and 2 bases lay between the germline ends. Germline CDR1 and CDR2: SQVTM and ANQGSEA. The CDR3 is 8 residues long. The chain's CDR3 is CSVAEAFF. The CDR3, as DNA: TGCAGCGTTGCAGAAGCTTTCTTT.

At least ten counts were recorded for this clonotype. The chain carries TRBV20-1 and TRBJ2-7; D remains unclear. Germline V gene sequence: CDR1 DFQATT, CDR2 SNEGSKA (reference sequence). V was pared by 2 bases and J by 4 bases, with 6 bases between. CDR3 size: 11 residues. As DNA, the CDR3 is TGCAGTGCTAGAATGGGATACGAGCAGTACTTC. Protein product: CSARMGYEQYF.

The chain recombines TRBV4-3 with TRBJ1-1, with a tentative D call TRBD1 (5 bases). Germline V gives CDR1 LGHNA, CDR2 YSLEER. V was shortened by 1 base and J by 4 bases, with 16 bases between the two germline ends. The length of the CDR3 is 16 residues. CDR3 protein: CASSQVSGGGGTEAFF. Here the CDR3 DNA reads TGCGCCAGCAGCCAAGTGAGCGGGGGTGGCGGCACTGAAGCTTTCTTT.

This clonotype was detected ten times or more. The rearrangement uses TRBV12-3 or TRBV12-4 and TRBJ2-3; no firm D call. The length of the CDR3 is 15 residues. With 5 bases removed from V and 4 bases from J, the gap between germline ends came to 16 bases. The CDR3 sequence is CASSINRASADTQYF. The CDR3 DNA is TGTGCCAGCAGTATAAACCGGGCCTCGGCAGATACGCAGTATTTT.

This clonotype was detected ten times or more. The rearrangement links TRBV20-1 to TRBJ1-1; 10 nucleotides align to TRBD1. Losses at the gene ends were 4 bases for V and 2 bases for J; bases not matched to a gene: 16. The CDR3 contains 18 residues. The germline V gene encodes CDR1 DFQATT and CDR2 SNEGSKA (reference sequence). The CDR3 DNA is TGCAGTGCTAAGGGCCAGGGACAGGGGTCCCTTACTAACACTGAAGCTTTCTTT. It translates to CSAKGQGQGSLTNTEAFF.

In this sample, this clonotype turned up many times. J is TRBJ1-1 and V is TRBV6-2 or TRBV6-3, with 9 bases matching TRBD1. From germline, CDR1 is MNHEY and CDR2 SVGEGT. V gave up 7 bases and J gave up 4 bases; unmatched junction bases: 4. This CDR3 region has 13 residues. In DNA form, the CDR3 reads TGTGCCAGCAACAAGGACAGGGGCACTGAAGCTTTCTTT. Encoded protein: CASNKDRGTEAFF.

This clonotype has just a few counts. The CDR3 sequence: CASSLDPGGYNEQFF. In nucleotides, the CDR3 is TGTGCCAGCAGCTTAGACCCGGGAGGATACAATGAGCAGTTCTTC. The rearrangement links TRBV11-2 to TRBJ2-1; TRBD2 matches 7 bases. The CDR3 loop spans 15 amino acids. V shed 0 bases and J 4 bases; nucleotides not matched to a gene: 3. Germline V gives CDR1 SGHAT, CDR2 FQNNGV.

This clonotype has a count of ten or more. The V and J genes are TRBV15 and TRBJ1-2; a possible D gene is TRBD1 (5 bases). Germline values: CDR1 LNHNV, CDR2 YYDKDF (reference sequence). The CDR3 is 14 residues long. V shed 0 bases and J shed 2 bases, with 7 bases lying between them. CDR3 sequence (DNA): TGTGCCACCAGCAGAGAAGACAGCAACTATGGCTACACCTTC. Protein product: CATSREDSNYGYTF. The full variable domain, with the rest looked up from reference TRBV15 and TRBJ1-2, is DAMVIQNPRYQVTQFGKPVTLSCSQTLNHNVMYWYQQKSSQAPKLLFHYYDKDFNNEADTPDNFQSRRPNTSFCFLDIRSPGLGDTAMYLCATSREDSNYGYTFGSGTRLTVV.

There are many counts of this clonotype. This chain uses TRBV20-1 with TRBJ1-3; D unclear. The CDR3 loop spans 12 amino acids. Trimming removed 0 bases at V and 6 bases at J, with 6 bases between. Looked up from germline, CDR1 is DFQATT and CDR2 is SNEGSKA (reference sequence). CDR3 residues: CSARDRVNTIYF. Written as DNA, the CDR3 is TGCAGTGCTAGAGATCGCGTAAACACCATATATTTT.

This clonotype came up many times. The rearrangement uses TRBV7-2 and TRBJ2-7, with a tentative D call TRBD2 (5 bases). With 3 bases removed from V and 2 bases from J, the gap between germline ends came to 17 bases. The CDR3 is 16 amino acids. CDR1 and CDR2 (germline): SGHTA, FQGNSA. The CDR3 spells CASSFNGLQGPYEQYF. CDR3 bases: TGTGCCAGCAGCTTCAATGGACTCCAAGGGCCCTACGAGCAGTACTTC.

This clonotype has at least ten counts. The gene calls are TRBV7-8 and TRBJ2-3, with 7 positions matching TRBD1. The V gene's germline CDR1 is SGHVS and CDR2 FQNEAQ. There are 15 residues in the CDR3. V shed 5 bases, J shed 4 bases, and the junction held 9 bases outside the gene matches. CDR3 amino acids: CASSHRTQGADTQYF. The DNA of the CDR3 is TGTGCCAGCAGCCACCGGACCCAGGGGGCAGATACGCAGTATTTT.